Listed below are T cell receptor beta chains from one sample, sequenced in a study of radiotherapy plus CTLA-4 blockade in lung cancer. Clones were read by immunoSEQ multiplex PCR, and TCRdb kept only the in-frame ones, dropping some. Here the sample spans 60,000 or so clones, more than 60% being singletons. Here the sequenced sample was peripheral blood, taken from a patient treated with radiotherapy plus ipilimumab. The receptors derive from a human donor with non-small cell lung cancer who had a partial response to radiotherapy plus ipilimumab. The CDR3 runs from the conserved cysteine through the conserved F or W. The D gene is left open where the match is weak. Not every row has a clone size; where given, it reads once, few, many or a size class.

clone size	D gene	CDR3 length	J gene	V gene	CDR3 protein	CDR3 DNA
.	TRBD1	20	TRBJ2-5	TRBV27	CATSTTSYALGTGVQETQYF	TGTGCCACCTCCACAACTAGTTATGCTCTCGGGACAGGGGTTCAAGAGACCCAGTACTTC
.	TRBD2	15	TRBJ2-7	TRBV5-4	CASSRGMAGAYEQYF	TGTGCCAGCAGCCGAGGGATGGCGGGGGCCTACGAGCAGTACTTC
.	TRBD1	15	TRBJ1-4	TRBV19	CASSILGGGSEKLFF	TGTGCCAGTAGTATCTTAGGAGGGGGCAGCGAAAAACTGTTTTTT
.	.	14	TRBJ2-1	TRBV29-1	CSVKVGAARDEQFF	TGCAGCGTCAAGGTGGGGGCGGCAAGAGATGAGCAGTTCTTC
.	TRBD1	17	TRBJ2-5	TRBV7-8	CASSTRTGTGEEETQYF	TGTGCCAGCAGCACCAGAACCGGGACAGGGGAGGAAGAGACCCAGTACTTC
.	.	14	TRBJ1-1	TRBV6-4	CASSEHPMNTEAFF	TGTGCCAGCAGTGAACACCCAATGAACACTGAAGCTTTCTTT
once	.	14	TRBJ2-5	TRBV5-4	CASSQDSLGETQYF	TGTGCCAGCAGCCAAGACTCCCTCGGGGAGACCCAGTACTTC
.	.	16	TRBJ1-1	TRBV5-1	CASSLGSGGSVTEAFF	TGCGCCAGCAGCCTCGGGTCTGGTGGGTCGGTTACTGAAGCTTTCTTT
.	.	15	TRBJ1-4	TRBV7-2	CASSLGGGLNEKLFF	TGTGCCAGCAGCTTAGGGGGCGGCCTGAATGAAAAACTGTTTTTT
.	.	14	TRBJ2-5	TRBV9	CASSSSWGEETQYF	TGTGCCAGCAGCTCATCCTGGGGGGAAGAGACCCAGTACTTC
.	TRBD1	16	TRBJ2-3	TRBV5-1	CASSLVRQGVTDTQYF	TGCGCCAGCAGCTTGGTTCGACAGGGGGTGACAGATACGCAGTATTTT
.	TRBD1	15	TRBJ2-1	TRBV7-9	CASSLVQGGYNEQFF	TGTGCCAGCAGCTTAGTACAGGGGGGCTACAATGAGCAGTTCTTC
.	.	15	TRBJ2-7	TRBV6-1	CASSPPLGRANEQYF	TGTGCCAGCAGTCCCCCCTTGGGCAGGGCAAACGAGCAGTACTTC
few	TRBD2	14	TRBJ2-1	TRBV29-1	CSVEGGGAGNEQFF	TGCAGCGTTGAGGGCGGGGGGGCCGGTAATGAGCAGTTCTTC
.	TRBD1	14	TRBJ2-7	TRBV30	CAWSYGDRGYEQYF	TGTGCCTGGAGTTACGGCGACAGGGGGTACGAGCAGTACTTC
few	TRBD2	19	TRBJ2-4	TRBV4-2	CASSPAPGLALLAKNIQYF	TGTGCCAGCAGCCCCGCGCCGGGACTAGCGCTGTTAGCCAAAAACATTCAGTACTTC
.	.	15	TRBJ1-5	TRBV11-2	CASSPGTLSNQPQHF	TGTGCCAGCAGCCCAGGGACACTTAGCAATCAGCCCCAGCATTTT
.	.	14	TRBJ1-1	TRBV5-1	CASSTQPQNTEAFF	TGCGCCAGCAGCACACAGCCACAGAACACTGAAGCTTTCTTT
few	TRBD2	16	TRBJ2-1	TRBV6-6	CASSYSSLAEYNEQFF	TGTGCCAGCAGTTACTCGTCACTAGCGGAGTACAATGAGCAGTTCTTC
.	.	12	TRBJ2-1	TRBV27	CASSPQGHEQFF	TGTGCCAGCAGTCCTCAGGGGCATGAGCAGTTCTTC
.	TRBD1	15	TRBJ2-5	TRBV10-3	CAISGGQGTAGTQYF	TGTGCCATCAGTGGGGGACAGGGGACCGCCGGGACCCAGTACTTC
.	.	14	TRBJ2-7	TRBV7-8	CASSLAFSGHEQYF	TGTGCCAGCAGCTTAGCGTTTTCAGGGCACGAGCAGTACTTC
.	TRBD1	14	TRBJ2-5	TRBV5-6	CASSRTGNQETQYF	TGTGCCAGCAGCAGGACAGGGAACCAAGAGACCCAGTACTTC
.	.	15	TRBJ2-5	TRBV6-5	CASSPYRTPQETQYF	TGTGCCAGCAGTCCATACAGGACGCCACAAGAGACCCAGTACTTC
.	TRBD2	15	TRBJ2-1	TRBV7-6	CASSDPGGLGNEQFF	TGTGCCAGCAGCGACCCGGGGGGGCTTGGCAATGAGCAGTTCTTC
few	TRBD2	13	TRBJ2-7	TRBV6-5	CASSAGGSYEQYF	TGTGCCAGCAGCGCGGGGGGTAGCTACGAGCAGTACTTC
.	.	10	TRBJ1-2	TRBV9	CASSPHRAGF	TGTGCCAGCAGCCCCCACAGGGCTGGGTTC
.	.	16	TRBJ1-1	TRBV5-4	CASSPGRVGLNTEAFF	TGTGCCAGCAGCCCCGGCCGGGTCGGATTGAACACTGAAGCTTTCTTT
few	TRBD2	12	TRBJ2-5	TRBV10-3	CATWDYKETQYF	TGTGCCACCTGGGACTACAAAGAGACCCAGTACTTC
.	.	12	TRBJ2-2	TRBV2	CASTFGAGELFF	TGTGCCAGTACCTTCGGAGCCGGGGAGCTGTTTTTT
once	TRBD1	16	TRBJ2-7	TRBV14	CASSQLPGQGSYEQYF	TGTGCCAGCAGCCAATTACCAGGACAGGGATCCTACGAGCAGTACTTC
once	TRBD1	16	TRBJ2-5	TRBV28	CASSLTAQGNSETQYF	TGTGCCAGCAGTTTGACCGCACAGGGGAATTCAGAGACCCAGTACTTC
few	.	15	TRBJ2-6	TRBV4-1	CASRQTATGANVLTF	TGCGCCAGCAGACAGACAGCGACTGGGGCCAACGTCCTGACTTTC
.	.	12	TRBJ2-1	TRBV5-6	CASSMDSNEQFF	TGTGCCAGCAGCATGGACAGCAATGAGCAGTTCTTC
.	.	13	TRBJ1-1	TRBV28	CASSLEMNTEAFF	TGTGCCAGCAGTTTAGAGATGAACACTGAAGCTTTCTTT
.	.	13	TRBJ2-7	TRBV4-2	CASSQVGTYEQYF	TGTGCCAGCAGCCAAGTCGGGACCTACGAGCAGTACTTC
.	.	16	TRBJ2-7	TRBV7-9	CASSLAAQPSYGLQYF	TGTGCCAGCAGCTTAGCGGCCCAGCCCTCCTACGGGTTGCAGTACTTC
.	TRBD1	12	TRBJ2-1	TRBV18	CASSTGIDEQFF	TGTGCCAGCTCGACAGGGATAGATGAGCAGTTCTTC
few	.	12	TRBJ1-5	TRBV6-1	CASRTSNQPQHF	TGTGCCAGCAGGACTTCAAATCAGCCCCAGCATTTT
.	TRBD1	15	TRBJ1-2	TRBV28	CASSLLTGQGSGYTF	TGTGCCAGCAGTTTACTCACGGGACAGGGTTCTGGCTACACCTTC
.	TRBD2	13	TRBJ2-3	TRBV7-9	CASRTSGPDTQYF	TGTGCCAGCAGGACTAGCGGCCCAGATACGCAGTATTTT
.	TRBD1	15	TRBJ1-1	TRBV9	CASSAGGTGVDEAFF	TGTGCCAGCAGCGCCGGTGGTACAGGGGTGGATGAAGCTTTCTTT
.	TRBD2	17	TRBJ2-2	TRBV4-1	CASSQDQASGYSRELFF	TGCGCCAGCAGCCAAGATCAGGCTAGCGGGTATTCCCGGGAGCTGTTTTTT
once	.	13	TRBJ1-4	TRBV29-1	CSAVGRSNEKLFF	TGCAGCGCGGTCGGCAGGTCTAATGAAAAACTGTTTTTT
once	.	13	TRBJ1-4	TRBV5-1	CASKRATNEKLFF	TGCGCCAGCAAGAGGGCGACTAATGAAAAACTGTTTTTT
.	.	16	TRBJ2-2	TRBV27	CASSLRQAANTGELFF	TGTGCCAGCAGTTTAAGGCAGGCTGCGAACACCGGGGAGCTGTTTTTT
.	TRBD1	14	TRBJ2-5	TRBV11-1	CASRKDRGSETQYF	TGTGCCAGCAGAAAGGACAGGGGGAGTGAGACCCAGTACTTC
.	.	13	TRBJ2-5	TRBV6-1	CASSESGMGTQYF	TGTGCCAGCAGTGAATCGGGGATGGGGACCCAGTACTTC
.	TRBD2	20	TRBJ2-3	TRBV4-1	CASSLLPGLAGGASTDTQYF	TGCGCCAGCAGCCTACTCCCGGGACTAGCGGGGGGGGCTAGCACAGATACGCAGTATTTT
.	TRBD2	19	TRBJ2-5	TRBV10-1	CASSEICLSTSGGVETQYF	TGCGCCAGCAGTGAAATTTGTCTCTCGACTAGCGGGGGGGTAGAGACCCAGTACTTC
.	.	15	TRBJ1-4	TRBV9	CASSPQGTTNEKLFF	TGTGCCAGCAGCCCCCAGGGTACAACTAATGAAAAACTGTTTTTT